The present T cell receptor beta chain was sequenced within a study of blood T cell repertoires in COVID-19. Study overall: Sites across the United States, Italy and Spain contributed samples from acute and convalescent COVID-19.

After removal of 3 bases from V and 0 bases from J, the junction contained 8 bases not matched to a gene. The CDR3 spans 15 residues. From germline, CDR1 is SQVTM and CDR2 ANQGSEA. Authors' processing steps: Amplified reference gene primers provided the basis for estimating nucleated cell counts. Generated by immunoSEQ multiplex PCR, the TCRdb table keeps only in-frame clones and is missing some. V and J calls and clone size follow that table, whereas D and trimming were derived from the DNA. Among more than 150,000 clones listed, approximately 85% were seen once. The genes are TRBV29-1 and TRBJ2-7; 7 bases are shared with TRBD2. Input material: peripheral blood. This receptor was obtained from a woman older than 75 with acute or convalescent COVID-19. CDR3 residues: CSVDSPGGSSYEQYF. CDR3 coding DNA: TGCAGCGTTGATTCCCCGGGGGGAAGCTCCTACGAGCAGTACTTC.